These 5 T cell receptor beta chains were sequenced from one sample in a study of Ad26.COV2.S vaccination and SARS-CoV-2 variants. The protocol was immunoSEQ multiplex PCR, while the TCRdb copy is restricted to in-frame clones and leaves out a portion. Of about 87,000 clones listed, around 82% are singletons. The sample was peripheral blood, taken after recovery from COVID-19. Receptor source: a human donor who had recovered from COVID-19.

The rearrangement links TRBV27 to TRBJ2-3; D possibly corresponds to TRBD1 (6 bases). The length of the CDR3 is 15 residues. The germline CDR1 and CDR2 sequences are MNHEY and SMNVEV (reference sequence). The ends were cut back, 3 bases at V and 3 bases at J, with 13 bases in the middle. The CDR3 here is CASSFGTGWTDTQYF. The CDR3 DNA is TGTGCCAGCAGTTTTGGCACAGGGTGGACAGATACGCAGTATTTT.

The genes are TRBV5-6 and TRBJ1-1; perhaps TRBD1 as D (6 bases). Germline CDR1 SGHDT, CDR2 YYEEEE. V lost 5 bases to trimming and J lost 4 bases, with 15 bases between them. There are 14 residues in the CDR3. CDR3 region: CASSQGQLITEAFF. In DNA form, the CDR3 reads TGTGCCAGCAGTCAAGGACAGTTGATCACTGAAGCTTTCTTT.

V is TRBV25-1 and J is TRBJ1-1, with a possible D match to TRBD1 (6 bases). The V gene's germline CDR1 is MGHDK and CDR2 SYGVNS. V dropped 8 bases and J dropped 8 bases, with 18 bases sitting between them. This CDR3 is 13 amino acids long. CDR3 sequence (DNA): TGTGCCAGCGCTTGGGGGGGCTCGAGCGAAGCTTTCTTT. This translates into CASAWGGSSEAFF.

The rearrangement joins TRBV28 to TRBJ2-7; tentative D call: TRBD2 (6 bases). The ends were cut back, 10 bases at V and 0 bases at J, with 19 bases in the middle. CDR1 is MDHEN, CDR2 SYDVKM, per germline. This CDR3 contains 15 residues. The chain's CDR3 is CAICPERASSYEQYF. For the CDR3, the DNA is TGTGCCATTTGCCCGGAGCGGGCGAGCTCCTACGAGCAGTACTTC.

CDR3 DNA: TGTGCCACTACGGGGACGGGTAGCTACGAGCAGTACTTC. Protein sequence: CATTGTGSYEQYF. V usage is TRBV15 and J usage is TRBJ2-7; D may be TRBD1 or TRBD2 (5 bases each). Germline assignment: CDR1 LNHNV and CDR2 YYDKDF (reference sequence). The CDR3 extends over 13 amino acids. The V end was cut by 9 bases, the J end by 3 bases, with 15 bases between.